These 3 T cell receptor beta chains were all obtained from the same sample, sequenced in a study of a mutant IDH1 vaccine in newly diagnosed glioma. Time point defined: week 23, last vaccination. All doses held 300 ug of mutant IDH1 20-mer peptide, with topical imiquimod. The method was immunoSEQ multiplex PCR; TCRdb's version includes in-frame clones alone and lacks a portion of them. The sample lists tens of thousands of clones, approximately 87% occurring once. No antigen has been assigned to these receptors. Specimen: PBMCs, collected from a glioma patient whose treatment included an IDH1 peptide vaccine. The receptors shown here come from a man aged 40-50 years with glioma.

This rearrangement joins TRBV6-5 to TRBJ1-3; D not certain. There are 14 residues in the CDR3. Trimming pared 10 bases from V and 2 bases from J, leaving 15 bases between. The germline gives CDR1 MNHEY, CDR2 SVGAGI. CDR3 coding DNA: TGTGCCACCGGAGCGGGGTTGGCTGGAAACACCATATATTTT. It translates to CATGAGLAGNTIYF.

This chain uses TRBV5-4 with TRBJ2-7; either TRBD1 or TRBD2 may supply D (5 bases each). CDR1 and CDR2 (germline): SGHNT, YYREEE (reference sequence). Trimming took 5 bases from V and 7 from J, leaving 16 bases between them. The CDR3 has 13 residues. CDR3: CASSFDPEGEQYF. The DNA for the CDR3 is TGTGCCAGCAGTTTTGACCCCGAGGGGGAGCAGTACTTC.

The rearrangement links TRBV12-5 to TRBJ2-7; 7 nucleotides match TRBD1. This CDR3 is 13 amino acids long. Germline V gene sequence: CDR1 LGHNT, CDR2 FRNRAP. The V gene end was trimmed by 5 bases and the J gene end by 3 bases; junction bases not matched to a gene: 4. This CDR3 reads CASGRDSYYEQYF. The CDR3 DNA reads TGTGCTAGTGGTAGGGACAGCTACTACGAGCAGTACTTC.